This section outlines one T cell receptor beta chain sequence together with its context. This entry belongs to a study of blood T cell repertoires in COVID-19. Overall study context: Italy, Spain and the United States were the sources of the convalescent and acute COVID-19 samples. From T cells, B-cell-depleted T cells, or PBMCs came the material, which was cDNA or gDNA.

This table comes from immunoSEQ multiplex PCR, and its TCRdb copy is limited to in-frame clones, with some not included. This table has around 350,000 clones, around 87% appearing once. The receptor was isolated from a human donor in a cohort sampled during active COVID-19. The source material was peripheral blood.

CDR3 in amino acids: CASSYSIDPGLADTDTQYF. DNA of the CDR3: TGTGCCAGCAGTTACTCGATTGATCCGGGACTAGCGGATACAGATACGCAGTATTTT. This chain joins TRBV6-2 or TRBV6-3 and TRBJ2-3, with TRBD2 matching 11 bases. Germline V gene sequence: CDR1 MNHEY, CDR2 SVGEGT. Germline trimming cut 0 bases from V and 3 bases from J; bases unmatched to any gene: 11. CDR3 length: 19 amino acids.